The clone carrying this T cell receptor beta chain is a singleton in its sample. The repertoire was sequenced with immunoSEQ multiplex PCR; TCRdb's copy has only in-frame clones and lacks some. The data show some 66,000 clones, 85% to 90% seen once. The record originates from a study of blood T cell repertoires in COVID-19. Looking at the study overall: Both acute and convalescent COVID-19 samples were obtained from the United States, Italy and Spain.

The CDR3 has 14 amino acids. Germline V gives CDR1 LNHDA, CDR2 SQIVND (reference sequence). The J segment lost 2 bases and the V segment lost 4 bases, leaving 2 bases of the junction unmatched. This rearrangement joins TRBV19 to TRBJ2-7; 10 bases match TRBD1. The sample was peripheral blood. The receptor comes from a human donor with active COVID-19. The donor label of this sample is uncertain. The CDR3 region has the DNA TGTGCCAGTAGTAAGGGACAGGGGACCTACGAGCAGTACTTC. Protein: CASSKGQGTYEQYF.